These 2 T cell receptor beta chains share one sample of origin, sequenced in a study of T-cell reconstitution after alpha-beta-depleted transplantation in children listed by TCRdb under 2016. Library preparation employed PCR. The data were produced on an Illumina HiSeq 2500. To normalize quantification of the TCRbeta repertoire, the TCR libraries were built with molecular barcoding that relied on unique molecular identifiers. TCRdb applied fastp at Q25 and MiXCR to the public reads, then kept only in-frame beta chains. One record per CDR3 amino acid sequence lists the most common genes and DNA. This sample holds fewer than 700,000 distinct CDR3 sequences; 23% were observed only once. Over 12% of the sample rests with the top ten. The treatment or condition label here, explained by the study, means: allogeneic hematopoietic cell transplantation with graft depleted of TCRalphabeta T cells and CD19 B cells.

Source: PBMCs, mostly from graft donor cells, taken 360 days after TCRalphabeta/CD19-depleted stem cell transplant. The receptors here all came from a boy younger than two who had a stem cell transplant for acute myeloid leukemia, so the T cells may come from the graft donor.

The chain carries TRBV12-3 or TRBV12-4 and TRBJ2-7; possibly TRBD1 or TRBD2 for D (5 bases each). CDR3 size: 15 residues. V was pared by 5 bases and J by 0 bases, with 14 bases between. The DNA of the CDR3 is TGTGCCAGCAGTCATGGGGGTTTAGGCTCCTACGAGCAGTACTTC. Its translation is CASSHGGLGSYEQYF.

This clonotype appeared a few times. The chain uses TRBV5-1 and TRBJ2-1; possibly TRBD2 for D (5 bases). V dropped 4 bases and J dropped 7 bases, with 9 bases sitting between them. CDR1 is SGHRS and CDR2 is YFSETQ in the germline V gene. There are 12 residues in the CDR3. CDR3 amino acids: CASSGWENEQFF. CDR3 bases: TGCGCCAGCAGCGGGTGGGAGAATGAGCAGTTCTTC.